The 26 T cell receptor beta chains below come from one sample, sequenced in a study of human T cells and chemical hapten exposure. TCRdb ran MiXCR on the RACE reads and lists one entry per CDR3 protein. The table shows more than 65,000 distinct CDR3 sequences, with approximately 10% occurring only once. Regarding time point: patch test 1, 2 weeks after DPC sensitization. Sample treatment: therapeutic diphenylcyclopropenone sensitization with weekly scalp DPC. This material consisted of whole blood, taken in connection with sensitization to the hapten diphenylcyclopropenone (DPC). The receptors were sampled from a woman aged 50 to 65 with alopecia areata. Some clones in this sample may be carry-over from other donors' samples.

This clonotype was seen only a few times. This chain connects TRBV29-1 to TRBJ2-7; D remains unclear. V was pared by 0 bases and J by 3 bases, with 9 bases between. CDR3 length equals 13 residues. CDR1 and CDR2 (germline): SQVTM, ANQGSEA. CDR3 DNA sequence: TGCAGCGTTGAAGAGTCACCCGGCTACGAGCAGTACTTC. As protein: CSVEESPGYEQYF.

This clonotype was seen ten or more times. The V gene is TRBV4-2, the J gene TRBJ2-2; D ambiguous. This CDR3 is built from 14 residues. V gave up 3 bases and J gave up 1 base, with 6 bases separating them. CDR1 and CDR2 from the germline V gene are LGHNA and YNFKEQ. As DNA, the CDR3 is TGTGCCAGCAGCCAGCCAGGGAACACCGGGGAGCTGTTTTTT. Encoded protein: CASSQPGNTGELFF.

This clonotype was detected only a few times. The chain links TRBV6-5 to TRBJ2-7; tentatively, D is TRBD1 or TRBD2 (5 bases each). Between the trimmed V and J ends, which lost 5 bases and 0 bases, there was a span of 11 bases. CDR1 MNHEY and CDR2 SVGAGI come from the germline V gene. This CDR3 spans 14 amino acids. The CDR3 nucleotides are TGTGCCAGCAGTGGCGCGAGGGGCTCCTACGAGCAGTACTTC. Amino acids: CASSGARGSYEQYF.

The chain is built from TRBV27 and TRBJ2-6; 8 bases agree with TRBD1. The length of the CDR3 is 19 residues. V was pared by 3 bases and J by 0 bases, with 10 bases of the junction left unmatched. Per the germline V gene, CDR1 is MNHEY and CDR2 is SMNVEV (reference sequence). This CDR3 reads CASSFGDRQSHSGANVLTF. CDR3 nucleotide sequence: TGTGCCAGCAGTTTTGGGGACAGGCAATCCCACTCTGGGGCCAACGTCCTGACTTTC. Full variable domain (missing parts from reference TRBV27 and TRBJ2-6): EAQVTQNPRYLITVTGKKLTVTCSQNMNHEYMSWYRQDPGLGLRQIYYSMNVEVTDKGDVPEGYKVSRKEKRNFPLILESPSPNQTSLYFCASSFGDRQSHSGANVLTFGAGSRLTVL.

This clonotype turned up a few times. V and J are TRBV29-1 and TRBJ2-3; no clear D. V lost 5 bases to trimming and J lost 0 bases, with 6 bases between them. CDR1 SQVTM and CDR2 ANQGSEA come from the germline V gene. The CDR3 spans 12 residues. DNA of the CDR3: TGCAGCGTTAGGTGGAGCACAGATACGCAGTATTTT. Translated: CSVRWSTDTQYF.

The sample holds a few counts of this clonotype. The rearrangement joins TRBV7-2 to TRBJ2-7; TRBD2 matches at 14 bases. The germline gives CDR1 SGHTA, CDR2 FQGNSA. With 6 bases clipped from V and 7 bases from J, the junction kept 8 bases outside the gene matches. The CDR3 contains 15 residues. CDR3 coding DNA: TGTGCCAGCAGGGGGGGACTAGCGGGAGTCTGGGAGCAGTACTTC. Translated: CASRGGLAGVWEQYF.

The chain joins TRBV21-1 to TRBJ1-1; TRBD1, the table's D call, was not compared with the DNA. TRBV21-1 is marked as a pseudogene. This CDR3 spans 16 amino acids. The DNA for the CDR3 is TGTGCCAGCAGCAAAGGTGGGCAGGGGGCGAACACTGAAGCTTTCTTT. Amino acid sequence: CASSKGGQGANTEAFF.

This clonotype has ten or more counts. The chain links TRBV20-1 to TRBJ2-3; TRBD2 aligns across 7 bases. Germline CDR1 and CDR2: DFQATT and SNEGSKA (reference sequence). Trimming removed 5 bases from V and 4 bases from J; junction bases left unmatched: 9. The CDR3 is 14 amino acids. DNA for the CDR3: TGCAGTGCTCTCTGGGAGGGAGGGCCAGATACGCAGTATTTT. This sequence encodes CSALWEGGPDTQYF.

The chain recombines TRBV12-3 or TRBV12-4 with TRBJ2-3, with D perhaps matching TRBD1 or TRBD2 (5 bases each). This CDR3 spans 15 amino acids. V dropped 1 base and J dropped 4 bases, with 12 bases sitting between them. The CDR3 loop reads CASSLVGPLPDTQYF. CDR3 sequence (DNA): TGTGCCAGCAGTTTAGTGGGACCCCTCCCAGATACGCAGTATTTT.

V gene TRBV14 combines with J gene TRBJ1-2; D gene unclear. Trimming took off 1 base at V and 5 bases at J, with 8 bases between the two ends. CDR3 length: 13 amino acids. Germline-derived CDR1 and CDR2 are SGHDN and FVKESK. CDR3 sequence (DNA): TGTGCCAGCAGCCAAGGACGGCGGTATGGCTACACCTTC. Its translation is CASSQGRRYGYTF.

This clonotype has more than one count but fewer than ten. This chain links TRBV10-3 with TRBJ2-2; 8 bases are shared with TRBD2. Looked up from germline, CDR1 is ENHRY and CDR2 is SYGVKD. V shed 4 bases, J shed 1 base, and the junction held 11 bases outside the gene matches. The CDR3 has 18 amino acids. CDR3 loop: CAISGRLATRLNTGELFF. The CDR3 DNA is TGTGCCATCAGTGGACGACTAGCGACAAGACTGAACACCGGGGAGCTGTTTTTT.

The genes are TRBV29-1 and TRBJ2-5; TRBD2 aligns across 7 bases. The CDR3 sequence is 14 residues long. The V gene's germline CDR1 is SQVTM and CDR2 ANQGSEA. The CDR3 loop reads CRLAGAGNQETQYF. In nucleotides, the CDR3 is TGCAGGTTGGCGGGAGCTGGAAACCAAGAGACCCAGTACTTC.

V and J are TRBV4-2 and TRBJ2-2, with 9 bases fitting TRBD1. J lost 15 bases, V lost 5 bases, and 16 bases had no gene match. The CDR3 length is 15 residues. Germline assignment: CDR1 LGHNA and CDR2 YNFKEQ. DNA for the CDR3: TGTGCCAGCAGCAACCCAACCAAGAACAGGGGGCGCTTGTTTTTT. Protein product: CASSNPTKNRGRLFF.

This clonotype has only a few counts. J is TRBJ1-1 and V is TRBV27; D not resolved. The CDR3 covers 15 residues. Germline-derived CDR1 and CDR2 are MNHEY and SMNVEV (reference sequence). Trimming pared 5 bases from V and 0 bases from J, leaving 13 bases between. The CDR3 sequence: CASSLNPSLNTEAFF. DNA for the CDR3: TGTGCCAGCAGTCTCAACCCTTCACTGAACACTGAAGCTTTCTTT.

This clonotype was detected a few times. CDR3 sequence (DNA): TGCAGCGTTAGACTAGCGGGAGGGCCAGGGGAGCAGTACTTC. It translates to CSVRLAGGPGEQYF. The chain recombines TRBV29-1 with TRBJ2-7; 14 positions match TRBD2. Per germline, CDR1 SQVTM and CDR2 ANQGSEA. The CDR3 loop spans 14 amino acids. J lost 7 bases, V lost 5 bases, and 7 bases had no gene match.

The CDR3 DNA reads TGTGCCAGCAGTTTAGGGGGCTTCGACACCGGGGAGCTGTTTTTT. Translated: CASSLGGFDTGELFF. The chain is built from TRBV28 and TRBJ2-2, with a weak D call TRBD1 (6 bases). Germline V gene sequence: CDR1 MDHEN, CDR2 SYDVKM. Trimming removed 2 bases from V and 3 bases from J, with 10 bases in between. The CDR3 sequence is 15 residues long.

V and J are TRBV6-5 and TRBJ2-1; 7 nucleotides line up with TRBD1. The V gene end was trimmed by 6 bases and the J gene end by 2 bases; junction bases not matched to a gene: 7. Germline values: CDR1 MNHEY, CDR2 SVGAGI. CDR3 length: 15 residues. In nucleotides, the CDR3 is TGTGCCAGCAGATACGACAGGGATACCTACAATGAGCAGTTCTTC. It is translated as CASRYDRDTYNEQFF.

V and J are TRBV27 and TRBJ2-7; no definite D call. Germline V gene data show CDR1 as MNHEY and CDR2 as SMNVEV (reference sequence). Trimming pared 0 bases from V and 2 bases from J, leaving 17 bases between. This CDR3 spans 17 amino acids. CDR3 nucleotide sequence: TGTGCCAGCAGTTTATCTGTCCGCCAGACTGTACCCTACGAGCAGTACTTC. Encoded protein: CASSLSVRQTVPYEQYF.

This clonotype has at least ten counts. The chain has TRBV11-3 and TRBJ1-1, with a tentative D call TRBD1 (5 bases). Trimming cost V 3 bases and J 5 bases, with 13 bases left between them. CDR3 length equals 14 residues. CDR1 and CDR2 (germline): SGHNT, YENEEA. The CDR3 sequence: CASSFTAGGTEAFF. The CDR3 nucleotides are TGTGCCAGCAGCTTTACGGCCGGGGGGACTGAAGCTTTCTTT.

There are a few counts of this clonotype. The J gene is TRBJ2-3, the V gene TRBV6-1, with 8 nucleotides matching TRBD2. Germline CDR1 MNHNS, CDR2 SASEGT. This CDR3 comprises 15 residues. J lost 2 bases, V lost 4 bases, and 5 bases had no gene match. The DNA of the CDR3 is TGTGCCAGCAGTGGGATAGCGGGGTACACAGATACGCAGTATTTT. Protein product: CASSGIAGYTDTQYF.

V usage is TRBV28 and J usage is TRBJ1-2; 7 bases are shared with TRBD1. Losses at the gene ends were 3 bases for V and 5 bases for J; bases not matched to a gene: 9. There are 15 residues in the CDR3. Germline V CDR1 and CDR2: MDHEN, SYDVKM. CDR3 amino acids: CASSFPGGGKYGYTF. The DNA for the CDR3 is TGTGCCAGCAGTTTCCCAGGGGGTGGGAAGTATGGCTACACCTTC.

The rearrangement links TRBV11-2 to TRBJ2-7, with 10 bases fitting TRBD1. J gave up 2 bases and V 4 bases, and 5 bases lay outside the gene matches. CDR1 and CDR2 from the germline V gene are SGHAT and FQNNGV. CDR3 length equals 15 residues. This CDR3 is CASSSPGQGAYEQYF. CDR3 sequence (DNA): TGTGCCAGCAGCTCCCCAGGACAGGGGGCCTACGAGCAGTACTTC. The whole variable domain, filled in from reference TRBV11-2 and TRBJ2-7, reads EAGVAQSPRYKIIEKRQSVAFWCNPISGHATLYWYQQILGQGPKLLIQFQNNGVVDDSQLPKDRFSAERLKGVDSTLKIQPAKLEDSAVYLCASSSPGQGAYEQYFGPGTRLTVT.

This rearrangement joins TRBV12-3 or TRBV12-4 to TRBJ2-7; D tentatively reads TRBD1 or TRBD2 (5 bases each). This CDR3 is 15 amino acids long. V lost 3 bases, J lost 6 bases, and 18 bases lay in between. The chain's CDR3 is CASSFLQGWGAEQYF. In nucleotides, the CDR3 is TGTGCCAGCAGTTTTCTTCAGGGATGGGGAGCCGAGCAGTACTTC.

The chain carries TRBV21-1 and TRBJ1-1; whether TRBD1, the table's D call, matches the DNA was not checked. TRBV21-1 is marked as a pseudogene. The CDR3 is made up of 15 amino acids. The CDR3 loop reads CASSTRWTGNTEAFF. The CDR3 nucleotides are TGTGCCAGCAGCACCCGGTGGACAGGCAACACTGAAGCTTTCTTT.

This clonotype was detected ten times or more. This chain links TRBV6-5 with TRBJ1-2, with no clear D. The CDR3 runs 13 residues. In germline, CDR1 is MNHEY, CDR2 SVGAGI. The ends were cut back, 5 bases at V and 4 bases at J, with 11 bases in the middle. CDR3 sequence (DNA): TGTGCCAGCAGTCCTACAGTGAGCTATGGCTACACCTTC. Protein sequence: CASSPTVSYGYTF.

This clonotype was seen repeatedly, ten times or more. V and J are TRBV20-1 and TRBJ2-1, with D perhaps being TRBD1 or TRBD2 (5 bases each). The CDR3 runs to 14 residues. The germline CDR1 and CDR2 sequences are DFQATT and SNEGSKA (reference sequence). Trimming pared 6 bases from V and 3 bases from J, leaving 15 bases between. The CDR3 DNA is TGCAGTGCCCCCAGAGGGGTTAGCTACAATGAGCAGTTCTTC. It is translated as CSAPRGVSYNEQFF.